This TCR beta chain was obtained from a study of cytomegalovirus exposure and HLA in healthy donors. Note on this clone: The antigen is not known.

A multiplex PCR was run with 60 Vbeta primers and 13 Jbeta primers. Sequenced by immunoSEQ multiplex PCR; TCRdb stores in-frame clones only, minus some. This sample has approximately 150,000 clones, with just under 80% found just once. Study-level results: It was confirmed in vitro that three of the CMV-associated chains were specific for CMV antigens. Analysis was carried out at a later point, and it linked a missense DCLRE1C variant to TCR beta V- and J-gene trimming. The authors assumed roughly uniform sequencing depth across donors for presence/absence analyses.

The CDR3 is 16 amino acids. V shed 8 bases and J 5 bases; nucleotides not matched to a gene: 12. CDR1 and CDR2 (germline): GTSNPN, SVGIG (reference sequence). This chain connects TRBV30 to TRBJ2-1, with 13 bases aligning to TRBD2. Input material: PBMCs. The receptor's source is a young man in good health and CMV-seronegative. For the CDR3, the DNA is TGTGCCCTGGAATCCCTCGGGACTAGCGGGGACAATGAGCAGTTCTTC. It encodes CALESLGTSGDNEQFF.